Listed here are 4 T cell receptor beta chains from one sample, sequenced in a study of T cell repertoires and Cas9 in healthy adults. The protocol was immunoSEQ multiplex PCR, while the TCRdb copy is restricted to in-frame clones and leaves out a portion. The profile shows tens of thousands of clones, 80% to 95% of them singletons. Specimen: CD4+ effector T cells (CD127+, CD25-, CD137-, CD154-) from PBMCs; culture status not recorded. All receptors derive from a human donor in good health.

The chain's CDR3 is CASSEPETVWGETQYF. As DNA, the CDR3 is TGTGCCAGCAGTGAACCGGAAACAGTTTGGGGAGAGACCCAGTACTTC. The V and J genes are TRBV25-1 and TRBJ2-5; D uncertain. With 2 bases removed from V and 4 bases from J, the gap between germline ends came to 17 bases. This CDR3 contains 16 residues. Germline values: CDR1 MGHDK, CDR2 SYGVNS.

The V call is TRBV18, the J call TRBJ2-3, with D perhaps matching TRBD1 (6 bases). This CDR3 contains 17 residues. Germline V lookup: CDR1 KGHSH, CDR2 LQKENI. The ends were cut back, 0 bases at V and 4 bases at J, with 17 bases in the middle. The CDR3, as DNA: TGTGCCAGCTCACCACCGTTGGCAGGGGTAGAGGCAGATACGCAGTATTTT. This encodes CASSPPLAGVEADTQYF.

The chain recombines TRBV28 with TRBJ1-2; D is uncertain. Germline V gene sequence: CDR1 MDHEN, CDR2 SYDVKM. This CDR3 region has 15 residues. V was shortened by 5 bases and J by 4 bases, with 17 bases between the two germline ends. The CDR3 DNA is TGTGCCAGCAGTCTACCCACGAGGAGTATCTATGGCTACACCTTC. Translated, it gives CASSLPTRSIYGYTF.

The chain joins TRBV6-5 to TRBJ1-4, with a possible D match to TRBD1 (5 bases). V lost 2 bases and J 8 bases, leaving 9 bases between the germline ends. The CDR3 length is 13 residues. Germline loops: CDR1 MNHEY, CDR2 SVGAGI. The CDR3 coding sequence is TGTGCCAGCAGTTACCGGGGGGGAGAAAAACTGTTTTTT. It specifies CASSYRGGEKLFF.